This T cell receptor (beta chain) derives from a study of cytomegalovirus exposure and HLA in healthy donors. Use of 60 Vbeta and 13 Jbeta primers characterized the PCR. This table comes from immunoSEQ multiplex PCR, and its TCRdb copy is limited to in-frame clones, with some not included. The data show more than 25,000 clones, approximately 70% seen once. Study conclusions and caveats: The authors confirmed in vitro that a few CMV-associated chains were specific for CMV antigens.

The CDR3 runs to 15 residues. J was trimmed by 3 bases and V by 5 bases; bases with no gene match: 7. In germline, CDR1 is MDHEN, CDR2 SYDVKM. As to this clone: Its cognate antigen is unknown.

The receptor's source is a woman aged 45-59 years in good health and CMV-seronegative. Material for sequencing was PBMCs. This chain connects TRBV28 to TRBJ2-7, with TRBD1 identical over 10 bases. The DNA for the CDR3 is TGTGCCAGCAGTCTCTCGCGGACAGGGGGCTACGAGCAGTACTTC. This codes for CASSLSRTGGYEQYF. Supplemented by reference TRBV28 and TRBJ2-7, the full variable domain reads DVKVTQSSRYLVKRTGEKVFLECVQDMDHENMFWYRQDPGLGLRLIYFSYDVKMKEKGDIPEGYSVSREKKERFSLILESASTNQTSMYLCASSLSRTGGYEQYFGPGTRLTVT.